The 10 T cell receptor beta chains below come from one sample, sequenced in a study of cytomegalovirus exposure and HLA in healthy donors. Amplification used 60 Vbeta primers and 13 Jbeta primers. TCRdb's table, derived via immunoSEQ multiplex PCR, lists solely in-frame clones and lacks some. This sample carries 100,000 to 150,000 clones, about four fifths of them seen once, and the ten largest clones take about 12%. What was sequenced was PBMCs. These receptors came from an older woman in good health and CMV-seropositive.

The chain links TRBV19 to TRBJ1-2; 8 bases agree with TRBD1. This CDR3 has 15 residues. The V gene end was trimmed by 1 base and the J gene end by 4 bases; junction bases not matched to a gene: 5. CDR1 and CDR2 from the germline V gene are LNHDA and SQIVND (reference sequence). CDR3 sequence reads: CASSIGQDRAYGYTF. The CDR3 region has the DNA TGTGCCAGTAGTATAGGTCAGGACAGGGCCTATGGCTACACCTTC.

Only a few counts were recorded for this clone. The rearrangement joins TRBV4-3 to TRBJ1-4; 10 positions agree with TRBD1. Losses at the gene ends were 3 bases for V and 8 bases for J; bases not matched to a gene: 9. The germline V gene encodes CDR1 LGHNA and CDR2 YSLEER. CDR3 length: 16 residues. The CDR3 loop reads CASSQMTGTGDEKLFF. In nucleotides, the CDR3 is TGCGCCAGCAGCCAGATGACCGGGACAGGGGACGAAAAACTGTTTTTT.

This clone was detected only a few times. This chain uses TRBV29-1 with TRBJ2-7, with 9 bases identical to TRBD2. Trimming at V came to 6 bases and at J to 3 bases, leaving 9 bases not matched to a gene. This CDR3 spans 14 amino acids. CDR1 and CDR2 (germline): SQVTM, ANQGSEA. The CDR3 bases are TGCAGCGTCTCCCTTAGCGGGAGTGGCTACGAGCAGTACTTC. Protein sequence: CSVSLSGSGYEQYF.

This rearrangement joins TRBV29-1 to TRBJ2-7, with a possible D match to TRBD1 (5 bases). Germline CDR1 and CDR2: SQVTM and ANQGSEA. Trimming removed 3 bases at V and 5 bases at J, with 20 bases between. The CDR3 is 15 amino acids. CDR3 in DNA: TGCAGCGTTGATGATAAGGGCAGGGTACAGGACGAGCAGTACTTC. Translating gives CSVDDKGRVQDEQYF.

The sample holds one count of this clone. The J gene is TRBJ1-4, the V gene TRBV4-1, with 7 bases aligning to TRBD1. CDR3 length equals 14 residues. Germline V lookup: CDR1 MGHRA, CDR2 YSYEKL. The junction had 12 bases not matched to a gene; V was cut back by 7 bases and J by 10 bases. CDR3 coding DNA: TGCGCCAGCACCAAGACAGGGTACGAGGGAAAACTGTTTTTT. It encodes CASTKTGYEGKLFF.

The rearrangement joins TRBV5-6 to TRBJ1-5; tentative D call: TRBD1 (5 bases). The CDR3 covers 16 residues. Between the trimmed V and J ends, which lost 4 bases and 6 bases, there was a span of 20 bases. The germline V gene has CDR1 SGHDT and CDR2 YYEEEE. CDR3 DNA sequence: TGTGCCAGCAGCCCGGGGGGAGGGGACGTAGGTCAGCCCCAGCATTTT. It is translated as CASSPGGGDVGQPQHF.

This clone was observed a few times. The chain is built from TRBV19 and TRBJ1-3; TRBD1 might be the D (5 bases). The V end lost 9 bases, the J end lost 2 bases, and 11 bases lay between the germline ends. Germline V gene lookup returns CDR1 LNHDA and CDR2 SQIVND (reference sequence). The CDR3 loop spans 13 amino acids. The CDR3 loop is CASKGVTGNTIYF. In DNA form, the CDR3 reads TGTGCCAGCAAAGGGGTCACTGGAAACACCATATATTTT.

This sequence joins TRBV9 and TRBJ2-2; 9 nucleotides agree with TRBD1. Losses at the gene ends were 7 bases for V and 0 bases for J; bases not matched to a gene: 7. The CDR3 sequence is 16 residues long. CDR1 and CDR2 (germline): SGDLS, YYNGEE. Here the CDR3 reads CASHPTGGSNTGELFF. For the CDR3, the DNA is TGTGCCAGCCATCCCACAGGGGGCTCGAACACCGGGGAGCTGTTTTTT.

This chain joins TRBV5-4 and TRBJ1-1, with 7 positions matching TRBD1. In germline, CDR1 is SGHNT, CDR2 YYREEE (reference sequence). Trimming took 4 bases from V and 5 from J; bases not matched to a gene: 8. The CDR3 runs 14 residues. CDR3 loop: CASSGNRGATEAFF. In DNA form, the CDR3 reads TGTGCCAGCAGCGGGAACAGGGGAGCAACTGAAGCTTTCTTT. The full variable domain, completed using reference TRBV5-4 and TRBJ1-1, is ETGVTQSPTHLIKTRGQQVTLRCSSQSGHNTVSWYQQALGQGPQFIFQYYREEENGRGNFPPRFSGLQFPNYSSELNVNALELDDSALYLCASSGNRGATEAFFGQGTRLTVV.

This chain connects TRBV7-2 to TRBJ1-1; tentatively, D is TRBD1 (6 bases). The germline gives CDR1 SGHTA, CDR2 FQGNSA. V was shortened by 3 bases and J by 3 bases, with 8 bases between the two germline ends. This CDR3 is built from 13 residues. The CDR3 loop is CASSLDRHTEAFF. In DNA, the CDR3 is TGTGCCAGCAGCTTGGACAGACACACTGAAGCTTTCTTT.